The sample holds a few counts of the clone carrying this T cell receptor (beta chain). Here immunoSEQ multiplex PCR was the method, and the copy in TCRdb shows in-frame clones only, minus some. The sample holds tens of thousands of clones; 90% to 95% are singletons and the top ten take approximately 0.25%. This CDR3 comprises 15 residues. Germline V lookup: CDR1 LNHDA, CDR2 SQIVND (reference sequence). The V end lost 7 bases, the J end lost 1 base, and 13 bases lay between the germline ends. This record comes from a study of technical replicates of blood from a handful of donors. This TCR was sampled from a human donor in good health. The sample consisted of T cells isolated from PBMCs. V gene TRBV19 combines with J gene TRBJ2-2; D possibly corresponds to TRBD2 (6 bases). This chain's CDR3 is CASIPYGGNTGELFF. CDR3 in DNA: TGTGCCAGTATCCCCTACGGGGGGAACACCGGGGAGCTGTTTTTT.